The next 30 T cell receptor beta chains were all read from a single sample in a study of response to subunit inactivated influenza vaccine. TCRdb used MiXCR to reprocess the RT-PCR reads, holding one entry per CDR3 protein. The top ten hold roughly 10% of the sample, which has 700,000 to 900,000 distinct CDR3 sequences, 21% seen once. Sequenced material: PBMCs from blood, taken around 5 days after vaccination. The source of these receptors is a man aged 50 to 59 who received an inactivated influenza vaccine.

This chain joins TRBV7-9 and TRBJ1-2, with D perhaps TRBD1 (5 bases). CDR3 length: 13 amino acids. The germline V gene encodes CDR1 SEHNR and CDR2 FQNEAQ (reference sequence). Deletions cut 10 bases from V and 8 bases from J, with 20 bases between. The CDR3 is CATPAMTVAGYTF. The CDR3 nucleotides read TGTGCCACCCCAGCTATGACAGTCGCCGGCTACACCTTC.

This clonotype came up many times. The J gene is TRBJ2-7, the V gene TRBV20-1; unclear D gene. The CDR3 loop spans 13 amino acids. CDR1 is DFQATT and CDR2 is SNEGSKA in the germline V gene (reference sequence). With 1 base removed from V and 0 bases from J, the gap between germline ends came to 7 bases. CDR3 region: CSARAVSSYEQYF. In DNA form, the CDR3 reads TGCAGTGCTAGAGCGGTGAGCTCCTACGAGCAGTACTTC.

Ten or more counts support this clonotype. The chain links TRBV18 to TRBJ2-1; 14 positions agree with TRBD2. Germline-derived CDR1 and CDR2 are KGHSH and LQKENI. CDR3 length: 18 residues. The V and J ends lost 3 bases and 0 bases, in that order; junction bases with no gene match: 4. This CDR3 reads CASSPGLAGASSYNEQFF. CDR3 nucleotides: TGTGCCAGCTCACCGGGACTAGCGGGGGCCAGCTCCTACAATGAGCAGTTCTTC.

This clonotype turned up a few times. CDR3 loop: CASSPYGSYYEQYF. The CDR3 nucleotides are TGTGCCAGCAGTCCCTATGGGTCTTACTACGAGCAGTACTTC. The V call is TRBV28, the J call TRBJ2-7; D not resolved. V was pared by 5 bases and J by 3 bases, with 14 bases between. The CDR3 covers 14 residues. Germline V lookup: CDR1 MDHEN, CDR2 SYDVKM.

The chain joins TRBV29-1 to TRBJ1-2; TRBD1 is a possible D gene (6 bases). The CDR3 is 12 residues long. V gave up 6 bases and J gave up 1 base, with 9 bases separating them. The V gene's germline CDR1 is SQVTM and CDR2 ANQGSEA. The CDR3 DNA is TGCAGCGTACTACAGGGTAACTATGGCTACACCTTC. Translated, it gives CSVLQGNYGYTF.

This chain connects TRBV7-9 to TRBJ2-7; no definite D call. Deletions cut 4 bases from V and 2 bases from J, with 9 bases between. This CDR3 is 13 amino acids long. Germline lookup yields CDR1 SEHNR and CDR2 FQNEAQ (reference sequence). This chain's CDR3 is CASSSRSTYEQYF. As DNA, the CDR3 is TGTGCCAGCAGCTCGCGCAGTACCTACGAGCAGTACTTC. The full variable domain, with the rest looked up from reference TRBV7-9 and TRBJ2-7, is DTGVSQNPRHKITKRGQNVTFRCDPISEHNRLYWYRQTLGQGPEFLTYFQNEAQLEKSRLLSDRFSAERPKGSFSTLEIQRTEQGDSAMYLCASSSRSTYEQYFGPGTRLTVT.

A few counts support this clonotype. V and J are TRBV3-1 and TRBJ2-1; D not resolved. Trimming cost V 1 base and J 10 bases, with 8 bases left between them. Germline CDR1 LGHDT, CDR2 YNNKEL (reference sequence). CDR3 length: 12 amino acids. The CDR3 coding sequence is TGTGCCAGCAGCCAAGCGGCGCTCGAGCAGTTCTTC. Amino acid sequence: CASSQAALEQFF.

This chain's CDR3 is CASSQDLGVEAFF. The CDR3, as DNA: TGCGCCAGCAGCCAAGATCTCGGGGTCGAAGCTTTCTTT. The chain links TRBV4-3 to TRBJ1-1; no firm D call. Trimming pared 0 bases from V and 8 bases from J, leaving 10 bases between. Germline V CDR1 and CDR2: LGHNA, YSLEER. This CDR3 is 13 amino acids long.

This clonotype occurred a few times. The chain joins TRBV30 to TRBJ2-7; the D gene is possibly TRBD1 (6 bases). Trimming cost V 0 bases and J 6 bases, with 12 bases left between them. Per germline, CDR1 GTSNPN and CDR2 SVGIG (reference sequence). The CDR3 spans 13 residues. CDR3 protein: CAWSVLGAAEQYF. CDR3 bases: TGTGCCTGGAGTGTGTTGGGGGCGGCCGAGCAGTACTTC.

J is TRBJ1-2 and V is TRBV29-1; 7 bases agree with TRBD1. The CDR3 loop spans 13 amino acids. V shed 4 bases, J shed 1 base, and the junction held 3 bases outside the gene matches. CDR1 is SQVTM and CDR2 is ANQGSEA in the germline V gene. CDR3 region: CSVAGGLNYGYTF. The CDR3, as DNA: TGCAGCGTTGCAGGGGGACTTAACTATGGCTACACCTTC.

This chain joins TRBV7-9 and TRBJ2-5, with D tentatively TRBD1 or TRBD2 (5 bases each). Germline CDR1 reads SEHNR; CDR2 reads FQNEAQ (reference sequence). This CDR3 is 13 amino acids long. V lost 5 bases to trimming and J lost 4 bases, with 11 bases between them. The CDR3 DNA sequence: TGTGCCAGCAGCACGGGACCGCGAGAGACCCAGTACTTC. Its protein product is CASSTGPRETQYF.

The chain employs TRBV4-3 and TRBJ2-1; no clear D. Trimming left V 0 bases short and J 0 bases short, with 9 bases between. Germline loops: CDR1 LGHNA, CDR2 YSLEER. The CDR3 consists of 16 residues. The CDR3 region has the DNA TGCGCCAGCAGCCAAGATCTGGGAATCTCCTACAATGAGCAGTTCTTC. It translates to CASSQDLGISYNEQFF.

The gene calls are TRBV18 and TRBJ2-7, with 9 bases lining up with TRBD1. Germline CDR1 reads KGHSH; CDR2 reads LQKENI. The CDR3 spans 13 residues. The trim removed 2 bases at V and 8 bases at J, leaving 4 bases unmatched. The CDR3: CASSPNRGPQQYF. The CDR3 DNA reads TGTGCCAGCTCACCAAACAGGGGGCCTCAGCAGTACTTC.

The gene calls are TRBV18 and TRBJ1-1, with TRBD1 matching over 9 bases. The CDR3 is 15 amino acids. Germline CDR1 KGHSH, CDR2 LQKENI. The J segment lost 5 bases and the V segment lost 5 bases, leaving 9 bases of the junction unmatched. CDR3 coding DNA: TGTGCCAGCTCAATACTGGACAGGGGAGATACTGAAGCTTTCTTT. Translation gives CASSILDRGDTEAFF.

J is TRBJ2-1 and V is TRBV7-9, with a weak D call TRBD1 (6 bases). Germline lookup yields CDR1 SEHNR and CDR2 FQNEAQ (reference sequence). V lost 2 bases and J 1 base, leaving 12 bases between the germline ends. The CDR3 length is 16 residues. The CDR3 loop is CASSLQGTISYNEQFF. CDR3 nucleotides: TGTGCCAGCAGCTTACAGGGGACGATATCCTACAATGAGCAGTTCTTC.

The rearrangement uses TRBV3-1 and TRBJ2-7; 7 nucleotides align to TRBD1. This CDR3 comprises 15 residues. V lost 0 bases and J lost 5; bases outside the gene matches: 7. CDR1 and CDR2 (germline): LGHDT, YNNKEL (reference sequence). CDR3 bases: TGTGCCAGCAGCCAAGATTGGTCGGACAGGAACGAGCAGTACTTC. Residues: CASSQDWSDRNEQYF.

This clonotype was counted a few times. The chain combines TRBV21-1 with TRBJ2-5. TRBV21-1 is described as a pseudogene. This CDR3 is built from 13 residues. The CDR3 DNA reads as TGTGCCAGCAGCAACTTGGATAAAGAGACCCAGTACTTC. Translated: CASSNLDKETQYF.

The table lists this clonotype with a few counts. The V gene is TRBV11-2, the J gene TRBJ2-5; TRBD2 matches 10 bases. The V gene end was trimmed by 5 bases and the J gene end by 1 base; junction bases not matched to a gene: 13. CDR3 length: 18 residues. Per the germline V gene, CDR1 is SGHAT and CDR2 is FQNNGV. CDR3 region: CASSPTSGWGRFQETQYF. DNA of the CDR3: TGTGCCAGCAGCCCGACTAGCGGGTGGGGCCGATTCCAAGAGACCCAGTACTTC. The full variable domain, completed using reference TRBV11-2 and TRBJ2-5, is EAGVAQSPRYKIIEKRQSVAFWCNPISGHATLYWYQQILGQGPKLLIQFQNNGVVDDSQLPKDRFSAERLKGVDSTLKIQPAKLEDSAVYLCASSPTSGWGRFQETQYFGPGTRLLVL.

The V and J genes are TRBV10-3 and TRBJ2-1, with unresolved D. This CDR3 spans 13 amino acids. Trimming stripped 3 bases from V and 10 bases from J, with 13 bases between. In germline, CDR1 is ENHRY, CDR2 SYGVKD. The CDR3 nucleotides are TGTGCCATCAGTGAAGCCAAATTCCGGGAGCAGTTCTTC. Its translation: CAISEAKFREQFF.

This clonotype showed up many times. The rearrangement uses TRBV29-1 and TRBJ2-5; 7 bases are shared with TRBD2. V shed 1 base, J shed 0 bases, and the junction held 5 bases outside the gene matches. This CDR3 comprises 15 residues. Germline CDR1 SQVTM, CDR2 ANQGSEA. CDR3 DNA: TGCAGCGTTGAAGGGCTAGCGGCCCACCAAGAGACCCAGTACTTC. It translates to CSVEGLAAHQETQYF.

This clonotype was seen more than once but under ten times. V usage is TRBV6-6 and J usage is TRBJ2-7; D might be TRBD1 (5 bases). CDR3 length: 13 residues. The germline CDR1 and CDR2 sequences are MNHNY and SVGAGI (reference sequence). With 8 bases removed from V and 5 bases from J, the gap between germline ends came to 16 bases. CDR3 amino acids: CASVMGQANEQYF. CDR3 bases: TGTGCCAGCGTTATGGGGCAAGCGAACGAGCAGTACTTC.

The CDR3 loop reads CASSLPGVRKNIQYF. The DNA for the CDR3 is TGTGCCAGCAGCTTACCGGGAGTCCGCAAAAACATTCAGTACTTC. V gene TRBV7-2 combines with J gene TRBJ2-4; perhaps TRBD2 as D (6 bases). In germline, CDR1 is SGHTA, CDR2 FQGNSA. CDR3 length: 15 amino acids. The V end was cut by 2 bases, the J end by 3 bases, with 11 bases between.

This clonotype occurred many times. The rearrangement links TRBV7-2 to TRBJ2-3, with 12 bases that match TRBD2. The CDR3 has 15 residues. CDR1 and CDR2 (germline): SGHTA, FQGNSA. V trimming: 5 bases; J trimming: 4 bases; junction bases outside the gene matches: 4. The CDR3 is CASSVTSGSADTQYF. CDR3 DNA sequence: TGTGCCAGCAGCGTGACTAGCGGGAGCGCAGATACGCAGTATTTT.

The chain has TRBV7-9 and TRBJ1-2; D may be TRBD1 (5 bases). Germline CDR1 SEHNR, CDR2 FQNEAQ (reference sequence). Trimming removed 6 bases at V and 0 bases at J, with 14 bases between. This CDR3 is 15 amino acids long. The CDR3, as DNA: TGTGCCAGCAGTTTCTCCGGGGGGTCTAACTATGGCTACACCTTC. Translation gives CASSFSGGSNYGYTF.

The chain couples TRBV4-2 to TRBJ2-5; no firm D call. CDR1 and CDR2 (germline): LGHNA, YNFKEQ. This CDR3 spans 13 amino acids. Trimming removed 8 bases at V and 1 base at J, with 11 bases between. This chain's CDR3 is CASGPGRQETQYF. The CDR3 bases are TGTGCCAGCGGCCCTGGGCGCCAAGAGACCCAGTACTTC.

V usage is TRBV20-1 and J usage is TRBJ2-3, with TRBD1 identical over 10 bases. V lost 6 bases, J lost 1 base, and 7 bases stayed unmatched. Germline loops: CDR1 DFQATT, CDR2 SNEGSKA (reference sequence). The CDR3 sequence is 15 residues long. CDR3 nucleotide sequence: TGCAGTGCGCGGGGACAGGGGACAGGCACAGATACGCAGTATTTT. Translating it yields CSARGQGTGTDTQYF.

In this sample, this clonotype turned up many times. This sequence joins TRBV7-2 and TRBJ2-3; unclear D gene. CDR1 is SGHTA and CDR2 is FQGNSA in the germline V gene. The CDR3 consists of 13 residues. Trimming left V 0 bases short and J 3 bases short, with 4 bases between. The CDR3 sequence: CASSLARTDTQYF. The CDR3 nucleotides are TGTGCCAGCAGCTTAGCACGTACAGATACGCAGTATTTT.

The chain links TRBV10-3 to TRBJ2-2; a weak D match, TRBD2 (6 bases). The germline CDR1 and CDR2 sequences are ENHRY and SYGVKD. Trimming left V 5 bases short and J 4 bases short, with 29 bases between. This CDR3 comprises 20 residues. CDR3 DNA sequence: TGTGCCATCAGTAACGCCCCGGGACTTACAGTTTTCCGCGCCACCGGGGAGCTGTTTTTT. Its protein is CAISNAPGLTVFRATGELFF.

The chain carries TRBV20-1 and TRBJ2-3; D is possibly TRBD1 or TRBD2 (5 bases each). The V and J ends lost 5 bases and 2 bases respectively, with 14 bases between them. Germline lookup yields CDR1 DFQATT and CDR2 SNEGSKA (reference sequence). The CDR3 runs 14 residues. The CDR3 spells CSALGTEITDTQYF. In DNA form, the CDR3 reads TGCAGTGCTCTCGGGACGGAAATCACAGATACGCAGTATTTT.

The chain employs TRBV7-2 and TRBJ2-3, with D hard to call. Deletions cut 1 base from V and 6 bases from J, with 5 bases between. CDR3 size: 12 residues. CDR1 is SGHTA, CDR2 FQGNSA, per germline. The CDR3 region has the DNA TGTGCCAGCAGCTTAGATTGGGATACGCAGTATTTT. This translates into CASSLDWDTQYF.